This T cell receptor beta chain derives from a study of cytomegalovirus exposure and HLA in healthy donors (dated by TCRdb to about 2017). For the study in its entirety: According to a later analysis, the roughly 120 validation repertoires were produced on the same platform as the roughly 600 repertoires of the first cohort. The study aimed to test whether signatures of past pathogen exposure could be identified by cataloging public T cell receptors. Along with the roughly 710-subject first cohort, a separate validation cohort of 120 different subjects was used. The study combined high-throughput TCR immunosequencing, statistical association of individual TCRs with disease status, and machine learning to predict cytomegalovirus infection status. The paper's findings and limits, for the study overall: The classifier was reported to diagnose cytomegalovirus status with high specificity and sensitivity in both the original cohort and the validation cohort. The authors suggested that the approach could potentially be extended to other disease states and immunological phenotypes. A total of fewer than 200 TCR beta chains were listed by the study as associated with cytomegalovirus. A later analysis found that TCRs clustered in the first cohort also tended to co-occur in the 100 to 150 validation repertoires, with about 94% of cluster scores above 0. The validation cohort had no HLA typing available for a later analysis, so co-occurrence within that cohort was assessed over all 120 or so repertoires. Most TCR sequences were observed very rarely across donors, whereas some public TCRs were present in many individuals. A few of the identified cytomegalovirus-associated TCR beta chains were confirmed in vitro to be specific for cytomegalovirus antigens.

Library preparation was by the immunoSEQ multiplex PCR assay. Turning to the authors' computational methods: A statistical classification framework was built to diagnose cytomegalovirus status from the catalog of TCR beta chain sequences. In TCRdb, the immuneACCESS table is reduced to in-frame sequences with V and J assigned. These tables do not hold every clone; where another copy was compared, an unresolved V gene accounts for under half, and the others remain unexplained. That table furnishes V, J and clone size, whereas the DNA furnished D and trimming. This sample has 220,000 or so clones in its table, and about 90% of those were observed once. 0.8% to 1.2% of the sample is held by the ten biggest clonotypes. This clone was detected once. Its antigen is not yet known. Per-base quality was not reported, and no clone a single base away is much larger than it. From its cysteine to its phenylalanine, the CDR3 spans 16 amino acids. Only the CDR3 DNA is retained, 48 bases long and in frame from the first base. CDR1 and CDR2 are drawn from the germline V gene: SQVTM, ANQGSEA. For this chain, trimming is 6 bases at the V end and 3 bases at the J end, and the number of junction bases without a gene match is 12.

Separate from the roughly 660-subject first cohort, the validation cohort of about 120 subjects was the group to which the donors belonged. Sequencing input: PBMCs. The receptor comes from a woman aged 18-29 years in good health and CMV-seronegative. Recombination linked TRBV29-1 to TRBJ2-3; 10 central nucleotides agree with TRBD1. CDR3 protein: CSVHGTGVEVTDTQYF. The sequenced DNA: TGCAGCGTCCATGGGACAGGGGTCGAGGTGACAGATACGCAGTATTTT.